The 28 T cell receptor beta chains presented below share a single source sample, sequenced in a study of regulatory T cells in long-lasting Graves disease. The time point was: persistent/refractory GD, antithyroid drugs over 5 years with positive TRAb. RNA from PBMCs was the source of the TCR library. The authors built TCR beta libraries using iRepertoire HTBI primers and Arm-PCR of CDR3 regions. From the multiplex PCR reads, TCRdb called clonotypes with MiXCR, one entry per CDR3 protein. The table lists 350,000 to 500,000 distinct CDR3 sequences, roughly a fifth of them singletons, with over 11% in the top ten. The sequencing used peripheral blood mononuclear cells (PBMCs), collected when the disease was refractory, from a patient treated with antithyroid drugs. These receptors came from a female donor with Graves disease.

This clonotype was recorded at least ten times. The CDR3 loop reads CASSFGREYEQYF. The DNA of the CDR3 is TGTGCCAGCAGTTTCGGGCGGGAGTATGAGCAGTACTTC. The chain couples TRBV27 to TRBJ2-7; 7 positions agree with TRBD2. Germline V gene data show CDR1 as MNHEY and CDR2 as SMNVEV (reference sequence). V shed 3 bases, J shed 7 bases, and the junction held 6 bases outside the gene matches. The CDR3 contains 13 residues.

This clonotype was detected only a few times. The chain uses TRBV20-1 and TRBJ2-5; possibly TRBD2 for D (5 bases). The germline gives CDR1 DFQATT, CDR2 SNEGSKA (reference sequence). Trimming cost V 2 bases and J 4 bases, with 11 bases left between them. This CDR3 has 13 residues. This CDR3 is CSARWGVGETQYF. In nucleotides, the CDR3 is TGCAGTGCTAGATGGGGAGTCGGAGAGACCCAGTACTTC.

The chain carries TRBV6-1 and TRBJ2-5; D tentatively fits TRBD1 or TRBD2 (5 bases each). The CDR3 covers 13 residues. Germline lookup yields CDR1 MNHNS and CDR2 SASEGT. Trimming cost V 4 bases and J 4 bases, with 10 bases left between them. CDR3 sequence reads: CASSGGGLETQYF. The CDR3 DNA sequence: TGTGCCAGCAGTGGTGGGGGTTTAGAGACCCAGTACTTC.

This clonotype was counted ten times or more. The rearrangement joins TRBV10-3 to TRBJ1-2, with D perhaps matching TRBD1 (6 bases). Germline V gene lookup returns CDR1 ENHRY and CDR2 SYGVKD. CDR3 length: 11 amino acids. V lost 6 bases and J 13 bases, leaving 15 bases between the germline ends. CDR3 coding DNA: TGTGCCATCAGGGGGGCCAATTCCTCCACCTTC. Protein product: CAIRGANSSTF.

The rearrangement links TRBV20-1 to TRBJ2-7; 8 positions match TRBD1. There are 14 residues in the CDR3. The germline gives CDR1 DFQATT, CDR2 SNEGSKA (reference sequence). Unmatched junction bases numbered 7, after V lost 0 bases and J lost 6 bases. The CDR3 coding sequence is TGCAGTGCTAGAGATAACAGGGGGGCTGGCGAGCAGTACTTC. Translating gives CSARDNRGAGEQYF.

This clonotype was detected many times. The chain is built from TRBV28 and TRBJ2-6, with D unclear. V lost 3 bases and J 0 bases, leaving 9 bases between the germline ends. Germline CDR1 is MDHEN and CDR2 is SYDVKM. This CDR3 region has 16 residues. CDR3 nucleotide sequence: TGTGCCAGCAGTTTTAGGGTCAGCTCTGGGGCCAACGTCCTGACTTTC. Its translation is CASSFRVSSGANVLTF.

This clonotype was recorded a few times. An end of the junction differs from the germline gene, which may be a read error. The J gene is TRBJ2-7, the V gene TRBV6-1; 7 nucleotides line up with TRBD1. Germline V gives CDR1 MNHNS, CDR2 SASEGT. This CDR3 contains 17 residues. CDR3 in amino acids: CASSLVPLQGMAYEQYF. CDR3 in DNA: TGCGCCAGCAGCTTGGTCCCCCTACAGGGGATGGCCTACGAGCAGTACTTC.

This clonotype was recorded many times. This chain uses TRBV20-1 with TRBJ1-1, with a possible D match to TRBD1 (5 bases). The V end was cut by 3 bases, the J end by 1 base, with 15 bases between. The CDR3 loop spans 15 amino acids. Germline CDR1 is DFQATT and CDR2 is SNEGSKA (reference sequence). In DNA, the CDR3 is TGCAGTGCTAGTGAGGCAGGGTGGGGGAACACTGAAGCTTTCTTT. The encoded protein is CSASEAGWGNTEAFF.

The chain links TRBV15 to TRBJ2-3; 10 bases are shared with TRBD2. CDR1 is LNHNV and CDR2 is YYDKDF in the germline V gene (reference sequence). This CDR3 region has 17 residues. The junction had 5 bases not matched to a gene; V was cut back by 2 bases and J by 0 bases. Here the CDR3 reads CATSRQPSGSSTDTQYF. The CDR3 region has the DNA TGTGCCACCAGCAGACAACCTAGCGGGAGTAGCACAGATACGCAGTATTTT.

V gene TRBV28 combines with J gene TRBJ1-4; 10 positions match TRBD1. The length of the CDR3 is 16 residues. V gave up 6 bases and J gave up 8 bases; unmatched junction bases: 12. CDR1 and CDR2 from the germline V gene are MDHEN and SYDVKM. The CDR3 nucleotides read TGTGCCAGCAGGTCCGGGACAGGGGAAGAACGAGAAAAACTGTTTTTT. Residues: CASRSGTGEEREKLFF.

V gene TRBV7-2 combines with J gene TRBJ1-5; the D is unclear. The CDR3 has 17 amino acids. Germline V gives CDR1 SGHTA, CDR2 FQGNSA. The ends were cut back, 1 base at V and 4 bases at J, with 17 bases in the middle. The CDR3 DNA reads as TGTGCCAGCAGCTTAGGTGACGGCGGCACCGGGAATCAGCCCCAGCATTTT. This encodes CASSLGDGGTGNQPQHF.

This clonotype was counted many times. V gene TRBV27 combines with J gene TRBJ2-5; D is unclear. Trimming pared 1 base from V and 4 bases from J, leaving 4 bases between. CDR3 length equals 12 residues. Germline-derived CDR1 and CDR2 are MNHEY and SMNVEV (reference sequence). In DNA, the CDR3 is TGTGCCAGCAGTTTATGGATAGAGACCCAGTACTTC. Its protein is CASSLWIETQYF.

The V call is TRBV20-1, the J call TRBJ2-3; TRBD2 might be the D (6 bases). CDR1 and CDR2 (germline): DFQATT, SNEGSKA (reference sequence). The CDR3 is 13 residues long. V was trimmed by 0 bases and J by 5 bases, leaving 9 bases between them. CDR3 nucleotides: TGCAGTGCTAGAGAAAACGGGAGAGATACGCAGTATTTT. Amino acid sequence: CSARENGRDTQYF.

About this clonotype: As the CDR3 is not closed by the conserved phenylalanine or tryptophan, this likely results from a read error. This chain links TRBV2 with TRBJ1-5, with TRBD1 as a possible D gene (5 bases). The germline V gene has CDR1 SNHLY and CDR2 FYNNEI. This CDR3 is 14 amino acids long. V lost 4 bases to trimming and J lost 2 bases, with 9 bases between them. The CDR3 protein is CASSGRGGNQPQHL. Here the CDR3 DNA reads TGTGCCAGCAGTGGCCGGGGGGGCAATCAGCCCCAGCATCTT.

CDR3 bases: TGTGCCAGCAGTTTAGCTGGGGAGCGTTCTGGGGCCAACGTCCTGACTTTC. This sequence encodes CASSLAGERSGANVLTF. This chain connects TRBV27 to TRBJ2-6; possible D gene TRBD2, 5 bases. Germline V gene data show CDR1 as MNHEY and CDR2 as SMNVEV (reference sequence). The CDR3 is 17 amino acids. The V end was cut by 2 bases, the J end by 1 base, with 12 bases between.

CDR3 residues: CSATLLAGASTDTQYF. For the CDR3, the DNA is TGCAGTGCTACCTTACTAGCGGGAGCTAGCACAGATACGCAGTATTTT. This rearrangement joins TRBV20-1 to TRBJ2-3; 11 nucleotides line up with TRBD2. The CDR3 has 16 residues. V shed 4 bases, J shed 0 bases, and the junction held 6 bases outside the gene matches. Per the germline V gene, CDR1 is DFQATT and CDR2 is SNEGSKA (reference sequence).

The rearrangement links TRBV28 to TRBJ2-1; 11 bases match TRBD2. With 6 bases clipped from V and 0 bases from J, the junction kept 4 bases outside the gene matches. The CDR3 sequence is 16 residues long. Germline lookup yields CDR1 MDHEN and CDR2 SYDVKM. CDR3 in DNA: TGTGCCAGCAGCGCAACTAGCGGGAGCTCCTACAATGAGCAGTTCTTC. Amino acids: CASSATSGSSYNEQFF.

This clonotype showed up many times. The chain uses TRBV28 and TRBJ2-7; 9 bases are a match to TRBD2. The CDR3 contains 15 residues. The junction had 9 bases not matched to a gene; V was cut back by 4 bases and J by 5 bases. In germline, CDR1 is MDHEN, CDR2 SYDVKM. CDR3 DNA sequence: TGTGCCAGCAGTTACCCAGCGGGGGGCCCCCACGAGCAGTACTTC. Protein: CASSYPAGGPHEQYF.

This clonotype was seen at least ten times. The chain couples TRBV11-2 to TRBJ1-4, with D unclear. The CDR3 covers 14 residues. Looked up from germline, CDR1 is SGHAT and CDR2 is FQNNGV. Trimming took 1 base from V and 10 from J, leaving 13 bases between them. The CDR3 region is CASSLGPVYGKLFF. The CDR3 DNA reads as TGTGCCAGCAGCTTAGGCCCGGTTTACGGAAAACTGTTTTTT.

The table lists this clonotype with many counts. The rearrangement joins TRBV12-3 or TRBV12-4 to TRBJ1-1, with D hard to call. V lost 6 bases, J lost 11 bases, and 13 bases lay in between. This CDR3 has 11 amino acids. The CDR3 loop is CASSNTGRAFF. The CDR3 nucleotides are TGTGCCAGCAGCAACACCGGACGGGCTTTCTTT.

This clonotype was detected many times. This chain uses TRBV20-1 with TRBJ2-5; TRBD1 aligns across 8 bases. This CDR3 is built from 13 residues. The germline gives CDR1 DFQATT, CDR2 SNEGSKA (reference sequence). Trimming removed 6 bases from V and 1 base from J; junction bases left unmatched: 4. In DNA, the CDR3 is TGCAGTGCGCTTACAGGGGGCCAAGAGACCCAGTACTTC. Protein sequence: CSALTGGQETQYF.

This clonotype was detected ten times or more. CDR3 sequence reads: CASSVNTEAFF. CDR3 bases: TGTGCCAGCAGCGTGAACACTGAAGCTTTCTTT. This rearrangement joins TRBV11-2 to TRBJ1-1; D uncertain. There are 11 residues in the CDR3. CDR1 is SGHAT and CDR2 is FQNNGV in the germline V gene. V shed 5 bases and J shed 0 bases, with 1 base lying between them.

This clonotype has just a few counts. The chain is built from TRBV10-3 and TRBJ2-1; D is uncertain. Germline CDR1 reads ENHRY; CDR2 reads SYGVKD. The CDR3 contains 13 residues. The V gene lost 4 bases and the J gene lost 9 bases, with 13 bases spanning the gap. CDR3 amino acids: CAISGKDVAEQFF. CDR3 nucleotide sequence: TGTGCCATCAGTGGCAAAGACGTCGCTGAGCAGTTCTTC.

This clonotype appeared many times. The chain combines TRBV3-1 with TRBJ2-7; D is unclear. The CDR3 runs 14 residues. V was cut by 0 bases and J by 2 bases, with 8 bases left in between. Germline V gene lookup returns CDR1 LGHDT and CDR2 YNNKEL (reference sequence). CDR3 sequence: CASSQDRFPYEQYF. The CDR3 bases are TGTGCCAGCAGCCAAGATCGCTTCCCCTACGAGCAGTACTTC.

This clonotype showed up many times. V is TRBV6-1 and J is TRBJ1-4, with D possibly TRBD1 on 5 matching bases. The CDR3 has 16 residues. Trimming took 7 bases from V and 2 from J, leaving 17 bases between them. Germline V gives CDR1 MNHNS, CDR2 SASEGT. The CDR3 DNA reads TGTGCCAGCACCCTTATTGGGGGATTCACTAATGAAAAACTGTTTTTT. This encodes CASTLIGGFTNEKLFF.

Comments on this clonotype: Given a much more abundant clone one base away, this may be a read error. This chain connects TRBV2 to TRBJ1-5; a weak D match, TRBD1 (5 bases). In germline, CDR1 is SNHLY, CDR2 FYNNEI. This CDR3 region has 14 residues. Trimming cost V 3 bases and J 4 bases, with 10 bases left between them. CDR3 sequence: CASSDGGLNQPQHF. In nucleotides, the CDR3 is TGTGCCAGCAGTGATGGGGGGTTGAATCAGCCCCAGCATTTT.

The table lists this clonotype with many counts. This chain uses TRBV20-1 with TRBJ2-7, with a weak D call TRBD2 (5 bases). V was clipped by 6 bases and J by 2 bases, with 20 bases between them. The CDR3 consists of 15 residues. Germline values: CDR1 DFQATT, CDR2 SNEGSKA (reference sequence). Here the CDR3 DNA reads TGCAGTGCCGAGGGATCGGAGACTCGAACCTACGAGCAGTACTTC. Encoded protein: CSAEGSETRTYEQYF.

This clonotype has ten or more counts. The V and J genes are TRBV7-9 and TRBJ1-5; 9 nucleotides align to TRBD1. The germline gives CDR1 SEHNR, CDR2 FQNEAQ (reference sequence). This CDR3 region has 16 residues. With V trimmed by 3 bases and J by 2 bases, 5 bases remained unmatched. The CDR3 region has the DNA TGTGCCAGCAGCTTGGGGACAGGGTTTGGCAATCAGCCCCAGCATTTT. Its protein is CASSLGTGFGNQPQHF.